The 11 T cell receptor beta chains in this list originate from one sample, sequenced in a study of shared clonotypes between healthy human individuals. Produced via immunoSEQ multiplex PCR; TCRdb's table is partial and in-frame only. Among about 2.4 million clones listed, roughly 93% were seen once. The specimen was naive CD4+ T cells from PBMCs. Sample subset: CD45RA+ positively selected. These receptors all come from a man aged 18-30 years in good health. Some clones in this sample may be carry-over from other donors' samples.

The chain has TRBV28 and TRBJ1-2; a weak D match, TRBD1 (5 bases). The V gene lost 10 bases and the J gene lost 7 bases, with 19 bases spanning the gap. The germline gives CDR1 MDHEN, CDR2 SYDVKM. CDR3 length: 13 residues. Here the CDR3 reads CATLTGGKRGYTF. CDR3 nucleotides: TGTGCCACTCTCACGGGGGGGAAACGTGGCTACACCTTC.

The chain employs TRBV5-4 and TRBJ2-5; the D call may be TRBD1 or TRBD2 (5 bases each). Deletions cut 6 bases from V and 5 bases from J, with 17 bases between. This CDR3 region has 14 residues. In germline, CDR1 is SGHNT, CDR2 YYREEE (reference sequence). The CDR3 DNA follows: TGTGCCAGCAACTCGAGAGAGGGGAAGGAGACCCAGTACTTC. This sequence encodes CASNSREGKETQYF.

This chain links TRBV28 with TRBJ2-7; D is possibly TRBD2 (6 bases). V was trimmed by 10 bases and J by 1 base, leaving 20 bases between them. This CDR3 region has 15 residues. Germline V gene lookup returns CDR1 MDHEN and CDR2 SYDVKM. The chain's CDR3 is CATRRAQVASYEQYF. The CDR3 nucleotides are TGTGCCACCCGGAGGGCCCAGGTTGCTTCCTACGAGCAGTACTTC.

The chain carries TRBV7-2 and TRBJ2-3; TRBD2 is a possible D gene (6 bases). The germline V gene encodes CDR1 SGHTA and CDR2 FQGNSA. The V end was cut by 3 bases, the J end by 4 bases, with 14 bases between. CDR3 length: 15 amino acids. CDR3 sequence (DNA): TGTGCCAGCAGCTTTTCCGGGGGAGCGTCAGATACGCAGTATTTT. Translation: CASSFSGGASDTQYF.

The chain is built from TRBV28 and TRBJ1-5, with no clear D. Germline assignment: CDR1 MDHEN and CDR2 SYDVKM. CDR3 length equals 13 residues. Trimming stripped 3 bases from V and 12 bases from J, with 15 bases between. CDR3 DNA sequence: TGTGCCAGCAGTTTGTCCTCGGCTTCTGTCCAGCATTTT. This encodes CASSLSSASVQHF.

V is TRBV29-1 and J is TRBJ2-5; D is uncertain. Trimming shortened V by 8 bases and J by 2 bases, and 18 bases separated the two germline ends. Germline loops: CDR1 SQVTM, CDR2 ANQGSEA. The CDR3 is made up of 14 amino acids. In DNA form, the CDR3 reads TGCAGCTCCCACCGTACTGGGCCTCAAGAGACCCAGTACTTC. Translating it yields CSSHRTGPQETQYF.

The rearrangement uses TRBV6-6 and TRBJ2-1; 11 nucleotides match TRBD2. Germline-derived CDR1 and CDR2 are MNHNY and SVGAGI (reference sequence). V lost 10 bases, J lost 5 bases, and 7 bases stayed unmatched. The CDR3 contains 14 residues. The CDR3 protein is CATAVGLADNEQFF. The CDR3 DNA reads TGTGCCACTGCTGTGGGACTAGCGGACAATGAGCAGTTCTTC.

This sequence joins TRBV5-1 and TRBJ2-3, with D unclear. There are 14 residues in the CDR3. V was pared by 2 bases and J by 4 bases, with 11 bases between. Germline values: CDR1 SGHRS, CDR2 YFSETQ. CDR3 nucleotides: TGCGCCAGCAGCTTTTGGGGTGATCCAGATACGCAGTATTTT. It yields the protein CASSFWGDPDTQYF.

The gene calls are TRBV6-6 and TRBJ1-2; possibly TRBD1 for D (6 bases). CDR1 is MNHNY, CDR2 SVGAGI, per germline (reference sequence). This CDR3 region has 13 residues. The germline V and J ends were trimmed by 4 bases and 8 bases, with 14 bases remaining between them. This CDR3 reads CASSSVDRVGYTF. The CDR3 DNA is TGTGCCAGCAGTTCCGTGGACAGAGTGGGCTACACCTTC.

The gene calls are TRBV9 and TRBJ1-3; unclear D gene. This CDR3 comprises 17 residues. Deletions cut 0 bases from V and 0 bases from J, with 13 bases between. Germline V CDR1 and CDR2: SGDLS, YYNGEE. For the CDR3, the DNA is TGTGCCAGCAGCGTAGCTCCATGGGTAAACTCTGGAAACACCATATATTTT. It encodes CASSVAPWVNSGNTIYF.

V usage is TRBV28 and J usage is TRBJ1-5; D perhaps matches TRBD1 (5 bases). V lost 4 bases to trimming and J lost 6 bases, with 19 bases between them. Germline CDR1 and CDR2: MDHEN and SYDVKM. This CDR3 contains 16 residues. DNA for the CDR3: TGTGCCAGCAGTTCCCCTGGGGCGAGGTTTGGTCAGCCCCAGCATTTT. It encodes CASSSPGARFGQPQHF.